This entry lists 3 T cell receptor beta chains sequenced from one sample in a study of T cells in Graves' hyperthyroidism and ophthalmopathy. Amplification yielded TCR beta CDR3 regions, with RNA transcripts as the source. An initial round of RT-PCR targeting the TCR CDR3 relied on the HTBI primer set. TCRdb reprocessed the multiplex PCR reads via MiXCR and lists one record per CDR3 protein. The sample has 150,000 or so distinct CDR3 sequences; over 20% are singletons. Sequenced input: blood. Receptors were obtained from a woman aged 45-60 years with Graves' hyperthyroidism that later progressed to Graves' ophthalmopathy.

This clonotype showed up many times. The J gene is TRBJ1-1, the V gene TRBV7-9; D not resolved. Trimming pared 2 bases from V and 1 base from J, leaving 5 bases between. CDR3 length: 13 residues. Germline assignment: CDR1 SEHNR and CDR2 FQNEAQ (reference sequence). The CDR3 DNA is TGTGCCAGCAGCTTACTAGGGAACACTGAAGCTTTCTTT. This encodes CASSLLGNTEAFF.

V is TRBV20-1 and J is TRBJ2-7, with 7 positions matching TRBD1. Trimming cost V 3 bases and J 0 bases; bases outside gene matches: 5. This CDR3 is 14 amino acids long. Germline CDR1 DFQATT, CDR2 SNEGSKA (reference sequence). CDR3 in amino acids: CSARATGLSYEQYF. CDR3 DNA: TGCAGTGCTAGGGCGACAGGGCTCTCCTACGAGCAGTACTTC.

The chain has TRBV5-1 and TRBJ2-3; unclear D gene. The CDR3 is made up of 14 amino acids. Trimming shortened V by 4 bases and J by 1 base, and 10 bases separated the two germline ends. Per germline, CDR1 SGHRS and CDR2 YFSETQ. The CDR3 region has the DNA TGCGCCAGCAGCAAACACGAGGGCACAGATACGCAGTATTTT. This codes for CASSKHEGTDTQYF.